A single sample is the source of the 2 T cell receptor beta chains below, sequenced in a study of T cell changes during pregnancy in multiple sclerosis. Repertoires were generated with immunoSEQ multiplex PCR, while TCRdb's copy carries only in-frame clones and drops some. This table has about 35,000 clones, around nine tenths appearing once. Sequencing used CD8+ T cells from peripheral blood mononuclear cells, obtained in the third trimester of pregnancy. The receptors stem from a female donor with multiple sclerosis, enrolled in a pregnancy study.

V gene TRBV27 combines with J gene TRBJ2-2, with D unclear. Trimming stripped 7 bases from V and 7 bases from J, with 7 bases between. The germline V gene encodes CDR1 MNHEY and CDR2 SMNVEV (reference sequence). This CDR3 spans 11 amino acids. CDR3 nucleotides: TGTGCCAGCAACTATGGCGGGGAGCTGTTTTTT. It yields the protein CASNYGGELFF.

The V gene is TRBV4-1, the J gene TRBJ1-6; 7 bases match TRBD1. From germline, CDR1 is MGHRA and CDR2 YSYEKL. Losses at the gene ends were 0 bases for V and 13 bases for J; bases not matched to a gene: 9. The CDR3 loop spans 15 amino acids. CDR3 nucleotide sequence: TGCGCCAGCAGCCAAGATGTAACAGGGGTTTTGCCCCTCCACTTT. It encodes CASSQDVTGVLPLHF.